A selection of T cell receptor beta chains follows, all from one sample in a study of blood T cells in healthy people across ages. TCRdb recomputed calls from the 5' RACE reads with MiXCR, one row per CDR3 protein. The data contain some 700,000 distinct CDR3 sequences, roughly 45% of them singletons. Source material: blood. These TCRs come from a woman in her sixties or seventies in good health. The CDR3 runs from the conserved cysteine through the conserved F or W. Fields, in order: V gene, D gene, J gene, clone size, CDR3 protein, CDR3 DNA. A D gene is named only where the DNA matches it firmly. The size entry is marked missing in some rows and otherwise reads once, few, many or a size class.

v_call: TRBV20-1; d_call: TRBD1; j_call: TRBJ1-5; clone_size: few; cdr3_aa: CSALGQLGQPQHF; cdr3_nt: TGCAGTGCCTTGGGACAGCTAGGTCAGCCCCAGCATTTT
v_call: TRBV28; d_call: TRBD2; j_call: TRBJ2-3; clone_size: few; cdr3_aa: CASSYAGGADTQYF; cdr3_nt: TGTGCCAGCAGTTACGCTGGGGGGGCAGATACGCAGTATTTT
v_call: TRBV3-1; d_call: -; j_call: TRBJ1-2; clone_size: -; cdr3_aa: CASSQDPEGSGYTF; cdr3_nt: TGTGCCAGCAGCCAAGATCCCGAAGGGTCTGGCTACACCTTC
v_call: TRBV29-1; d_call: -; j_call: TRBJ1-3; clone_size: few; cdr3_aa: CSAEETAGNTIYF; cdr3_nt: TGCAGCGCCGAGGAGACCGCTGGAAACACCATATATTTT
v_call: TRBV6-4; d_call: -; j_call: TRBJ1-1; clone_size: few; cdr3_aa: CASSLETNTEAFF; cdr3_nt: TGTGCCAGCAGTCTAGAGACTAACACTGAAGCTTTCTTT
v_call: TRBV25-1; d_call: TRBD1; j_call: TRBJ2-1; clone_size: -; cdr3_aa: CASSESLRRQGVNEQFF; cdr3_nt: TGTGCCAGCAGTGAATCCTTAAGGAGACAGGGGGTCAATGAGCAGTTCTTC
v_call: TRBV6-2/TRBV6-3; d_call: TRBD2; j_call: TRBJ2-7; clone_size: -; cdr3_aa: CASSPGTSGRAEQYF; cdr3_nt: TGTGCCAGCAGCCCAGGGACTAGCGGGAGGGCAGAGCAGTACTTC
v_call: TRBV7-9; d_call: -; j_call: TRBJ1-1; clone_size: -; cdr3_aa: CASSADSQCEAFF; cdr3_nt: TGTGCCAGCAGCGCGGACAGTCAATGTGAAGCTTTCTTT
v_call: TRBV7-2; d_call: TRBD1; j_call: TRBJ2-7; clone_size: -; cdr3_aa: CASSLWTGPYEQYF; cdr3_nt: TGTGCCAGCAGCCTATGGACAGGGCCCTACGAGCAGTACTTC
v_call: TRBV20-1; d_call: TRBD2; j_call: TRBJ2-3; clone_size: many; cdr3_aa: CSASISGRSTDTQYF; cdr3_nt: TGCAGTGCTAGTATAAGCGGGAGGAGCACAGATACGCAGTATTTT
v_call: TRBV4-2; d_call: -; j_call: TRBJ1-5; clone_size: -; cdr3_aa: CASSQGGEANQPQHF; cdr3_nt: TGTGCCAGCAGCCAAGGAGGGGAGGCCAATCAGCCCCAGCATTTT
v_call: TRBV29-1; d_call: -; j_call: TRBJ2-5; clone_size: -; cdr3_aa: CSVDNYVSETQYF; cdr3_nt: TGCAGCGTTGATAACTACGTCTCAGAGACCCAGTACTTC
v_call: TRBV16; d_call: TRBD1; j_call: TRBJ1-1; clone_size: few; cdr3_aa: CASNRQGTRNTEAFF; cdr3_nt: TGTGCCAGTAACAGACAGGGAACCCGGAACACTGAAGCTTTCTTT
v_call: TRBV28; d_call: -; j_call: TRBJ1-1; clone_size: few; cdr3_aa: CASSHDRNTEAFF; cdr3_nt: TGTGCCAGCAGTCACGACAGGAACACTGAAGCTTTCTTT
v_call: TRBV12-3/TRBV12-4; d_call: TRBD2; j_call: TRBJ2-3; clone_size: many; cdr3_aa: CASSLVLAGVITDTQYF; cdr3_nt: TGTGCCAGCAGTTTAGTACTAGCGGGAGTGATCACAGATACGCAGTATTTT
v_call: TRBV20-1; d_call: -; j_call: TRBJ2-1; clone_size: -; cdr3_aa: CSASPLRRGLNNEQFF; cdr3_nt: TGCAGTGCTAGTCCTCTTCGGCGGGGGCTAAACAATGAGCAGTTCTTC
v_call: TRBV18; d_call: -; j_call: TRBJ2-5; clone_size: few; cdr3_aa: CASVGWAQETQYF; cdr3_nt: TGTGCCAGCGTGGGATGGGCACAAGAGACCCAGTACTTC
v_call: TRBV20-1; d_call: TRBD2; j_call: TRBJ2-7; clone_size: -; cdr3_aa: CSASSGTSGTYEQYF; cdr3_nt: TGCAGTGCTAGCAGCGGGACTAGCGGGACCTACGAGCAGTACTTC
v_call: TRBV7-8; d_call: -; j_call: TRBJ1-5; clone_size: few; cdr3_aa: CASSSTAYSNQPQHF; cdr3_nt: TGTGCCAGCAGCTCCACAGCCTATAGCAATCAGCCCCAGCATTTT
v_call: TRBV6-2/TRBV6-3; d_call: TRBD2; j_call: TRBJ2-3; clone_size: -; cdr3_aa: CASSASTSGRAPTSTDTQYF; cdr3_nt: TGTGCCAGCAGTGCCTCTACTAGCGGGAGGGCCCCCACCAGCACAGATACGCAGTATTTT
v_call: TRBV7-6; d_call: TRBD2; j_call: TRBJ2-1; clone_size: -; cdr3_aa: CASSLAGTTLYNEQFF; cdr3_nt: TGTGCCAGCAGTCTGGCCGGGACTACCCTCTACAATGAGCAGTTCTTC
v_call: TRBV5-8; d_call: -; j_call: TRBJ1-2; clone_size: -; cdr3_aa: CASTNGYTF; cdr3_nt: TGTGCCAGCACTAATGGCTACACCTTC